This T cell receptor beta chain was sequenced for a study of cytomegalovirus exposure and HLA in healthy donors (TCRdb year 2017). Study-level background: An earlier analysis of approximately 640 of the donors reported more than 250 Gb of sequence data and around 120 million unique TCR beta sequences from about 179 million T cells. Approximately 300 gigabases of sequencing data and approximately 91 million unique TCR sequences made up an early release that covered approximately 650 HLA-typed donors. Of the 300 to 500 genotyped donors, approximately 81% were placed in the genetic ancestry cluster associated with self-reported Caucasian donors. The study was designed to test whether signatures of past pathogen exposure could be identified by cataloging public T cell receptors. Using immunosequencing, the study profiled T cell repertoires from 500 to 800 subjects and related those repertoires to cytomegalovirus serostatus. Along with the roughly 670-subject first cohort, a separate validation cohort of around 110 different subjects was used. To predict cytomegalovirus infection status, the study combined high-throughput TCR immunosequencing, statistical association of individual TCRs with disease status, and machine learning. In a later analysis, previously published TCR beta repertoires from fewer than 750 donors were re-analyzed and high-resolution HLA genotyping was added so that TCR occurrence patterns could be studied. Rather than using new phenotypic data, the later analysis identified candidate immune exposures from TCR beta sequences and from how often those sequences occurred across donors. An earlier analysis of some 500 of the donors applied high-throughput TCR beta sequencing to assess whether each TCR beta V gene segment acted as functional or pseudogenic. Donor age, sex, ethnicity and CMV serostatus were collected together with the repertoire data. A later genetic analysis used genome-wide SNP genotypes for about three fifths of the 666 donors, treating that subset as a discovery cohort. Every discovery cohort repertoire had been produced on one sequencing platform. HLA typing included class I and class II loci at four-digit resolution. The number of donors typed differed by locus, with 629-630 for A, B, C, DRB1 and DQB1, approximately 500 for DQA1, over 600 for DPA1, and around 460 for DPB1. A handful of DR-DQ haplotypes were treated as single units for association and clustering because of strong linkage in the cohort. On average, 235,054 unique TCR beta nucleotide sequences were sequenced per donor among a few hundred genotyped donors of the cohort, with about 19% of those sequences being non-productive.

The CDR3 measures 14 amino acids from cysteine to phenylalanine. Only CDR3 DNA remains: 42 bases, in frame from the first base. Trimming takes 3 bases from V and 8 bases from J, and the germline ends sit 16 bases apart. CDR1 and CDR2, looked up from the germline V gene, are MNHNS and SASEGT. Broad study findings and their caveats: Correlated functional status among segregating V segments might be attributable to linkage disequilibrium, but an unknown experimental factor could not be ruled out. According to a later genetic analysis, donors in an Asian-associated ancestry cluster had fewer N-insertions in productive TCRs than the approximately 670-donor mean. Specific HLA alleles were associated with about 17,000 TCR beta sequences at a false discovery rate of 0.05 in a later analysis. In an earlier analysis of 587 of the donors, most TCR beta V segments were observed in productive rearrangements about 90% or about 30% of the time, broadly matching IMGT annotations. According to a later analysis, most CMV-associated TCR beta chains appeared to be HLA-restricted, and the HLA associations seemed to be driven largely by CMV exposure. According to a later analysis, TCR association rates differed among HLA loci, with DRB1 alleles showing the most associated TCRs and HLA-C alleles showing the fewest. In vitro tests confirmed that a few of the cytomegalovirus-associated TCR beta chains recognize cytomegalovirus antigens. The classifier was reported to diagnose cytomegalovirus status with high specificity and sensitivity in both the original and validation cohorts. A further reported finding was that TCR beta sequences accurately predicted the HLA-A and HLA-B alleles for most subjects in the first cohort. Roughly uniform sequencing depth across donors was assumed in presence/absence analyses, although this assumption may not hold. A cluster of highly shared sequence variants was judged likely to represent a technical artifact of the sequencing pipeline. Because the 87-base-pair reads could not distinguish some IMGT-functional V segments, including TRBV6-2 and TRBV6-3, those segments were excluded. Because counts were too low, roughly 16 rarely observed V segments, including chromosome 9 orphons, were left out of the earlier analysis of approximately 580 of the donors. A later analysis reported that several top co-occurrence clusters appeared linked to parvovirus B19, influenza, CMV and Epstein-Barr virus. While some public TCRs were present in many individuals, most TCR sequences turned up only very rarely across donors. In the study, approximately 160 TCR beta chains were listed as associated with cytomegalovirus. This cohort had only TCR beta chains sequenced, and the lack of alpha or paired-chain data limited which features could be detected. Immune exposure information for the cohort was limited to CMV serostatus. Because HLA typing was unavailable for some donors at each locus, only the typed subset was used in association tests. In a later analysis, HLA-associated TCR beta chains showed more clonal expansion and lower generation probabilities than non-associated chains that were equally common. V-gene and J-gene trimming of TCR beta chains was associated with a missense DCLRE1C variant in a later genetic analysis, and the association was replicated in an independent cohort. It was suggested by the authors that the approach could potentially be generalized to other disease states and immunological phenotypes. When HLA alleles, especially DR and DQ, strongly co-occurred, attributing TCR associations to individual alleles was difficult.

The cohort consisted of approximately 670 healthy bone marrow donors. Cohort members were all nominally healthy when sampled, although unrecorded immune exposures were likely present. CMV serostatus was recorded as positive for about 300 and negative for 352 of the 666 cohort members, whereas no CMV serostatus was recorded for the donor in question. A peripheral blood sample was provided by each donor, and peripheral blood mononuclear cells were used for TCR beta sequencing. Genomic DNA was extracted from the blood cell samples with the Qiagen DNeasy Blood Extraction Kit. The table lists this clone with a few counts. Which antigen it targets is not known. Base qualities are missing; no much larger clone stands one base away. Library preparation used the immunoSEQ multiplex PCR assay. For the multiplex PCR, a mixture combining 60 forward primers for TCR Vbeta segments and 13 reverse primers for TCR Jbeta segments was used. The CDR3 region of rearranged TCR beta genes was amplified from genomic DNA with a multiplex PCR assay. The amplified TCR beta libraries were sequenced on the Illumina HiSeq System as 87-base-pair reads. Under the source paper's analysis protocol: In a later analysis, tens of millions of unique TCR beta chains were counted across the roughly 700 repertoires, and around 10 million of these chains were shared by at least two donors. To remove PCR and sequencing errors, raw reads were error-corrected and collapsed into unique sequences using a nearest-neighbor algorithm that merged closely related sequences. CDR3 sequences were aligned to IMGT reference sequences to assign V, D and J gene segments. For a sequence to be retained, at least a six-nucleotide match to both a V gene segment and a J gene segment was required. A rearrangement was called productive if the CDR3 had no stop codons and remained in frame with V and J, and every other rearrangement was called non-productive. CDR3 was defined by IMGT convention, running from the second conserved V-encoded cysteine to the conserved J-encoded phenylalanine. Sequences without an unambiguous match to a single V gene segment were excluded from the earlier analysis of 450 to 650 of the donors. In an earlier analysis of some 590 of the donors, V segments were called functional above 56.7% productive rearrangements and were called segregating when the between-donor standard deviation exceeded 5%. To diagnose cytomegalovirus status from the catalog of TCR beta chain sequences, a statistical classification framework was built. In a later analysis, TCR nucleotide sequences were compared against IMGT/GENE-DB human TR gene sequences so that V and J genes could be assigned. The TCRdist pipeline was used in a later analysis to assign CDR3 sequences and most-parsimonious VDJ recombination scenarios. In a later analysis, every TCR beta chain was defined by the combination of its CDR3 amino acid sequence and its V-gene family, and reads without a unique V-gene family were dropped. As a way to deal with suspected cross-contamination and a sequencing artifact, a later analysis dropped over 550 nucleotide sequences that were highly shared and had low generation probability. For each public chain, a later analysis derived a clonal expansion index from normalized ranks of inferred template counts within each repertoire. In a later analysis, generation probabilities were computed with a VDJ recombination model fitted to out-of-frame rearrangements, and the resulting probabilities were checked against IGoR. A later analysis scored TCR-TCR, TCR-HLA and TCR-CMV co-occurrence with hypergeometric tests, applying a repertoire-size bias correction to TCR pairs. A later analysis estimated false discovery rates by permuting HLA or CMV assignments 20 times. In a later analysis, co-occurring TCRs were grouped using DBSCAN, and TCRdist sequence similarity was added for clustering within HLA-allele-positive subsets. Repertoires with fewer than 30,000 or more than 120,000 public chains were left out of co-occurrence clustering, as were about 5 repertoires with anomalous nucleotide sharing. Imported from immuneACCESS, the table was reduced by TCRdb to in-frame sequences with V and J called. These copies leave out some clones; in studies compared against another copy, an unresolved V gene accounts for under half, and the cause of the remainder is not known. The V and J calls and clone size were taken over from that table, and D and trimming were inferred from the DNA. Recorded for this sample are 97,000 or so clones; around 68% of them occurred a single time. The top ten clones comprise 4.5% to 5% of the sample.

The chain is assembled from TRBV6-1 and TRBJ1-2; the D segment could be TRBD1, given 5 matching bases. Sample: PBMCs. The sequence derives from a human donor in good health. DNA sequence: TGTGCCAGCAGTGACTGGTTTGGGGGACTCGGCTACACCTTC. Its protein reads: CASSDWFGGLGYTF.